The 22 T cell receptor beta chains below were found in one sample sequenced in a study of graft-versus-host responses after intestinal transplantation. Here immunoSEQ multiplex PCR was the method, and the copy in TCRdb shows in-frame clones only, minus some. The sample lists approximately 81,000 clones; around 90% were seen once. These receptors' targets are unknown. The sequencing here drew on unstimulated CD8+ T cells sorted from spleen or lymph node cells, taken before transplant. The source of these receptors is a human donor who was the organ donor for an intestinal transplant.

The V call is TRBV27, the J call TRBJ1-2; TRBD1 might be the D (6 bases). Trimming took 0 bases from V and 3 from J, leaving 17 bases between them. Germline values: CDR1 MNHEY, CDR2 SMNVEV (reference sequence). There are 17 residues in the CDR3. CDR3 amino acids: CASSLSSWQGTYYGYTF. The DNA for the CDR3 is TGTGCCAGCAGTTTATCGTCTTGGCAGGGGACTTACTATGGCTACACCTTC.

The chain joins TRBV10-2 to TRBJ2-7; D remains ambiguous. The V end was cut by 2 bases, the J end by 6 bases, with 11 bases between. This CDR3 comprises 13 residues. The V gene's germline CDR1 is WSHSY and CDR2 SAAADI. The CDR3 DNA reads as TGCGCCAGCAGTGAGACGACGTCGGTCGAGCAGTACTTC. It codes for CASSETTSVEQYF.

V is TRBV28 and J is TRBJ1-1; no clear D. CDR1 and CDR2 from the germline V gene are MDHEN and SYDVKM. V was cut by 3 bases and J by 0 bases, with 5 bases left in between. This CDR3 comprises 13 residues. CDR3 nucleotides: TGTGCCAGCAGTTTTGGCCTGAACACTGAAGCTTTCTTT. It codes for CASSFGLNTEAFF.

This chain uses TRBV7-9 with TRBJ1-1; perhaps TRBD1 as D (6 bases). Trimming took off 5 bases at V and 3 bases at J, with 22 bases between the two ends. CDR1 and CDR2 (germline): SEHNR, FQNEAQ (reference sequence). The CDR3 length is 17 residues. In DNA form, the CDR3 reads TGTGCCAGCAGCCCATCGTTGGGGGCGAATTGGGACACTGAAGCTTTCTTT. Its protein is CASSPSLGANWDTEAFF.

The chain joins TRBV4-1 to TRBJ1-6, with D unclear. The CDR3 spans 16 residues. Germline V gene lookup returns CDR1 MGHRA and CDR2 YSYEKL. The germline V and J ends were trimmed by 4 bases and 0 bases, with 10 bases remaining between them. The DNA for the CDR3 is TGCGCCAGCAGCCTTACAGCGAGCTCCTATAATTCACCCCTCCACTTT. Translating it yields CASSLTASSYNSPLHF.

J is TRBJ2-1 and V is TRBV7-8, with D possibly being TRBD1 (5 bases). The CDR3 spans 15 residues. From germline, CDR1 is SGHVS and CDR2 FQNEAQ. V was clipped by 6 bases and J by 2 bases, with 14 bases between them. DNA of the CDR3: TGTGCCAGCAGTCCTGCGACAGTTACCTACAATGAGCAGTTCTTC. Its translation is CASSPATVTYNEQFF.

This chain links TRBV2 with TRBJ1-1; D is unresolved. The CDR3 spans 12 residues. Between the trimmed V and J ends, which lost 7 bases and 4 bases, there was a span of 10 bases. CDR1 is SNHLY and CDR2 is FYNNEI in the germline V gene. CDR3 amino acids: CASKVAGTEAFF. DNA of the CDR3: TGTGCCAGCAAGGTGGCAGGCACTGAAGCTTTCTTT.

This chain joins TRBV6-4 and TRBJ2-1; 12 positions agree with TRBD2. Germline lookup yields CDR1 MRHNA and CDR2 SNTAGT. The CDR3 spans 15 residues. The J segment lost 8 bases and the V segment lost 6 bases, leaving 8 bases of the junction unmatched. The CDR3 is CASSLAGGISHEQFF. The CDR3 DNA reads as TGTGCCAGCAGCCTAGCGGGGGGGATCTCCCATGAGCAGTTCTTC.

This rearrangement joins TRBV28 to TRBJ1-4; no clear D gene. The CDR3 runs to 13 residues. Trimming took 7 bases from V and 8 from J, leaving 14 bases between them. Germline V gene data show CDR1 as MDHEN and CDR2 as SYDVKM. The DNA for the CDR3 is TGTGCCAGCAAGAAGACCCTGGGGGAAAAACTGTTTTTT. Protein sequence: CASKKTLGEKLFF.

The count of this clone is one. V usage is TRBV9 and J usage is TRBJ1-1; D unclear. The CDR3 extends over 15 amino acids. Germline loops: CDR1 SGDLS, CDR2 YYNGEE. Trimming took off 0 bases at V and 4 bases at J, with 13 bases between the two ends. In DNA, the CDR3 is TGTGCCAGCAGCGTAGCTGGGGTGTCGGGCACTGAAGCTTTCTTT. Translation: CASSVAGVSGTEAFF.

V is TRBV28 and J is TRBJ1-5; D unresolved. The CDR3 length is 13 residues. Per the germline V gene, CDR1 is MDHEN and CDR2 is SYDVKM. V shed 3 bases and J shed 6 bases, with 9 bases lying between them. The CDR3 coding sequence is TGTGCCAGCAGTTTGCGTCGGGGTCAGCCCCAGCATTTT. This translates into CASSLRRGQPQHF. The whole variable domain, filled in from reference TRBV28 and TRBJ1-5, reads DVKVTQSSRYLVKRTGEKVFLECVQDMDHENMFWYRQDPGLGLRLIYFSYDVKMKEKGDIPEGYSVSREKKERFSLILESASTNQTSMYLCASSLRRGQPQHFGDGTRLSIL.

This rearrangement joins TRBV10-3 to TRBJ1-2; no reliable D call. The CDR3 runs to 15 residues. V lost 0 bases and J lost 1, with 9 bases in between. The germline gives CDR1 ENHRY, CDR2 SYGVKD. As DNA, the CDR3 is TGTGCCATCAGTGAGTCATACGATTTTAACTATGGCTACACCTTC. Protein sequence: CAISESYDFNYGYTF.

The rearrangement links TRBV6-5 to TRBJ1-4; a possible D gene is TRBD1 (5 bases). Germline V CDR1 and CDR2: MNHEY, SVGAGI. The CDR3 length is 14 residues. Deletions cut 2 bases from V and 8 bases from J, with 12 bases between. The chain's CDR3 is CASSYEGEVEKLFF. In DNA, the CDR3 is TGTGCCAGCAGTTACGAAGGGGAAGTCGAAAAACTGTTTTTT.

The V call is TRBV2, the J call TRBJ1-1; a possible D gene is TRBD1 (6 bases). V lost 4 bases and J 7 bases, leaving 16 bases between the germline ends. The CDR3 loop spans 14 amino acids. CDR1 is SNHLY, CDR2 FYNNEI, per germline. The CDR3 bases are TGTGCCAGCAGTGTTCCGGGGGGCTCGAATGAAGCTTTCTTT. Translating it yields CASSVPGGSNEAFF.

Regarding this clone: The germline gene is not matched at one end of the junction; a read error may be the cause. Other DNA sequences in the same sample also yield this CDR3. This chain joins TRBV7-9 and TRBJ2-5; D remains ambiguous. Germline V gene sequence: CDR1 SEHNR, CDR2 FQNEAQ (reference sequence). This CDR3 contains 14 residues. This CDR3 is CASSSPGHGETQYF. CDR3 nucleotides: TGCGCCAGCAGCTCCCCTGGCCATGGAGAGACCCAGTACTTC.

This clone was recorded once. The CDR3 nucleotides are TGCGCCAGCAGCTTCGTGGGATTTACCGATGAGCAGTTCTTC. Translated, it gives CASSFVGFTDEQFF. The chain uses TRBV5-1 and TRBJ2-1; D gene ambiguous. Germline-derived CDR1 and CDR2 are SGHRS and YFSETQ. V dropped 2 bases and J dropped 8 bases, with 14 bases sitting between them. CDR3 length: 14 amino acids.

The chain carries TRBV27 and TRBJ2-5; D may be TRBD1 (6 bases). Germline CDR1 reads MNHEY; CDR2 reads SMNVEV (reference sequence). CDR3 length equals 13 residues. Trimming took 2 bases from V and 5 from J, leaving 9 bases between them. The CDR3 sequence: CASSLAGVETQYF. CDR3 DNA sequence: TGTGCCAGCAGTTTAGCAGGGGTTGAGACCCAGTACTTC.

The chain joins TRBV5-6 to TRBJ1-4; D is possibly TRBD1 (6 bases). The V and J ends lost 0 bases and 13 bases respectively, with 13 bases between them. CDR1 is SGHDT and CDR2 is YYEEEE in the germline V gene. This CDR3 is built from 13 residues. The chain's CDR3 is CASSLVWGGLLFF. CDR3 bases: TGTGCCAGCAGCTTGGTATGGGGGGGCTTACTGTTTTTT.

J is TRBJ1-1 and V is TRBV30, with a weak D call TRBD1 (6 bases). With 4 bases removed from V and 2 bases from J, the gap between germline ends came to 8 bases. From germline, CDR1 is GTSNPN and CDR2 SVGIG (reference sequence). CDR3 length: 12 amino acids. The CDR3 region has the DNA TGTGCCTGGATGGACAGTAACACTGAAGCTTTCTTT. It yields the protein CAWMDSNTEAFF.

In nucleotides, the CDR3 is TGCGCCAGCAGCCCACAGGGCCCCTACCAAGAGACCCAGTACTTC. Protein sequence: CASSPQGPYQETQYF. This chain links TRBV4-1 with TRBJ2-5, with D perhaps TRBD1 (6 bases). The V and J ends lost 4 bases and 0 bases respectively, with 12 bases between them. In germline, CDR1 is MGHRA, CDR2 YSYEKL. CDR3 length equals 15 residues.

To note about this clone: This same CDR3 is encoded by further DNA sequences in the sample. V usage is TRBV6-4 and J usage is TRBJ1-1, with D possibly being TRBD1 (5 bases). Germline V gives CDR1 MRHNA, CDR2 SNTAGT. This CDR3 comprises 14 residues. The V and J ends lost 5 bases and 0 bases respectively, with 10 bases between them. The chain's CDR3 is CASSPGLLNTEAFF. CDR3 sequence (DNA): TGTGCCAGCAGTCCGGGACTGTTGAACACTGAAGCTTTCTTT.

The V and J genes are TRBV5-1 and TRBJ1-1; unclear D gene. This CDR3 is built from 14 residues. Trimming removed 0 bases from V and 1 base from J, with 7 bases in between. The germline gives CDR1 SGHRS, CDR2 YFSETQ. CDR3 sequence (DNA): TGCGCCAGCAGCTTGGTTGGCAGGAACACTGAAGCTTTCTTT. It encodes CASSLVGRNTEAFF.